This TCR beta chain was documented in a study of CD8+ T cells in alopecia areata listed by TCRdb under 2018. Looking at the study overall: The treated patients, all with moderate-to-severe alopecia areata, were enrolled in an open-label pilot trial of oral tofacitinib given at 5 to 10 mg twice daily. Tofacitinib was administered for 6 to 18 months, and 6 months of follow-up off drug were then conducted to assess delayed response and recurrence. The SALT score, which quantifies the percentage of affected scalp surface area, was used to measure disease severity in treated patients. In both human patients and the C3H/HeJ mouse model, the study applied high-throughput TCRbeta sequencing to look at T cell clonal expansion in alopecia areata. Scalp tissue and sorted CD4+ and CD8+ peripheral blood T cells from patchy and totalis/universalis alopecia areata patients and from healthy controls were covered by human TCRbeta sequencing. Tofacitinib-treated patients had biopsies at baseline and at 4 and 24 weeks of treatment, with a later scalp biopsy in several patients. Clonality in the scalp was compared among normal scalp (n=4), patchy alopecia areata scalp (n=8), and alopecia totalis/universalis scalp (n=8). RNA was extracted with the PAXgene miRNA kit for fixed scalp, the miRNeasy kit for PBMCs, and the RNeasy kit for mouse skin. TCRbeta CDR3 regions were amplified by immunoSEQ multiplex PCR using 35 Vbeta forward and 13 Jbeta reverse primers.

The time point label here, explained by the study, means: 20 to 30 weeks on oral tofacitinib. The intended sense of this specimen's treatment or condition label: oral pan-JAK inhibitor, 5-10 mg twice daily. Peripheral blood and lesional scalp punch biopsies were obtained from patients with alopecia areata. PBMCs were isolated by density centrifugation and stained for CD3, CD4 and CD8, after which CD4+ and CD8+ T cells were sorted on a FACSAria. Trimming accounts for 8 bases at V and 2 bases at J, while the number of junction bases matched to no gene is 2. The CDR3 runs 13 residues from the cysteine to the phenylalanine. Just the 39-base CDR3 DNA is kept, in frame starting at base 1. From the germline V gene, CDR1 is SNHLY and CDR2 is FYNNEI. As concerns this clone: Its antigen target is currently unknown. Base qualities are missing; no much larger clone stands one base away.

Library preparation used the immunoSEQ multiplex PCR assay. To provide template for TCR sequencing, every sample had RNA extracted and reverse transcribed into cDNA. First-strand cDNA was synthesized using SuperScript III with a 2:1 mix of oligo-dT and random hexamers. A synthetic immune receptor repertoire was used to measure amplification bias, and any remaining bias was corrected computationally. As for the original processing: Raw reads were preprocessed for error removal, and CDR3 was defined according to IMGT conventions as running from the conserved cysteine to phenylalanine. Clonality was computed by normalizing Shannon entropy by log2 of the number of productive unique TCRs and subtracting the result from 1. Whether each scalp clone was CD4 or CD8 was inferred by checking scalp TCRbeta sequences against the CD4 and CD8 repertoires from sorted blood. TCRdb's version of the immuneACCESS table is confined to in-frame rearrangements and falls short of the full clone set. An unresolved V gene accounts for under half of the shortfall where checked; the remainder is of unknown origin. V and J calls plus clone size are reproduced from that table; the DNA served to infer D and trimming. The sample table shows under 350,000 clones, and roughly 50% are seen once. The ten most abundant clones make up about 1.8% of the sample.

Paper-wide results and their limitations: TCR sequences shared between patients were less clear than in mice, possibly partly because of HLA diversity in the patient population. Many expanded lesional clones were found to persist in scalp and blood during tofacitinib treatment, and relapse after treatment cessation may be partly explained by this persistence. Scalp clonality and the number of expanded CD8+ clones among the top 100 scalp clones were significantly decreased by tofacitinib. Unlike mouse skin, where gammadelta T cells dominate, normal human skin contains resident alphabeta T cells that get sequenced too, which complicates analysis of the scalp TCR repertoire. Compared with normal scalp, lesional scalp had higher clonality and more expanded CD8+ clones, particularly in alopecia totalis/universalis, a pattern that suggests antigenic drive. Because the treated cohort was small and included a single nonresponder, larger studies are needed to assess links between baseline CD8+ expansion and response.

Material: CD4+ T cells sorted from blood, obtained at week 24, from a patient treated with tofacitinib. The TCR originated in a human donor with alopecia areata. The chain is encoded by TRBV2 joined to TRBJ2-1, and 8 junctional nucleotides match TRBD1. The CDR3 protein is CASLRGPYNEQFF. The nucleotide sequence reads as follows: TGTGCCAGCCTCAGGGGGCCCTACAATGAGCAGTTCTTC.